The 13 T cell receptor beta chains listed next were all sequenced from one sample in a study of cytomegalovirus exposure and HLA in healthy donors. It was with 60 Vbeta and 13 Jbeta primers that the PCR ran. The protocol was immunoSEQ multiplex PCR, while the TCRdb copy is restricted to in-frame clones and leaves out a portion. The data show about 160,000 clones, around four fifths seen once. The source material was PBMCs. The receptors stem from a male donor in good health and CMV-seronegative.

This rearrangement joins TRBV7-6 to TRBJ2-6, with 7 bases identical to TRBD1. The length of the CDR3 is 15 residues. The germline V gene encodes CDR1 SGHVS and CDR2 FNYEAQ. The V segment lost 3 bases and the J segment 3 bases; nucleotides outside the gene matches: 2. The DNA for the CDR3 is TGTGCCAGCAGCTTGGGACAGTATGGGGCCAACGTCCTGACTTTC. This sequence encodes CASSLGQYGANVLTF.

This clone was detected a few times. The chain carries TRBV9 and TRBJ1-3; tentatively, D is TRBD1 (5 bases). This CDR3 has 15 residues. Germline lookup yields CDR1 SGDLS and CDR2 YYNGEE. Trimming took 4 bases from V and 5 from J, leaving 16 bases between them. CDR3 region: CASSPGTLGRNTIYF. The DNA for the CDR3 is TGTGCCAGCAGCCCCGGGACTCTGGGGAGAAACACCATATATTTT.

This sequence joins TRBV5-8 and TRBJ2-7, with D possibly being TRBD1 (5 bases). Trimming pared 0 bases from V and 1 base from J, leaving 14 bases between. The CDR3 loop spans 16 amino acids. Per germline, CDR1 SGHTS and CDR2 YDEGEE. CDR3 DNA sequence: TGTGCCAGCAGCTTGGGTAGGGGTTATAGTTCCTACGAGCAGTACTTC. Translated, it gives CASSLGRGYSSYEQYF.

The rearrangement joins TRBV28 to TRBJ2-7; possibly TRBD2 for D (5 bases). V was shortened by 11 bases and J by 0 bases, with 14 bases between the two germline ends. The CDR3 consists of 13 residues. CDR1 and CDR2 (germline): MDHEN, SYDVKM. The CDR3 DNA reads as TGTGCCGGCGGGTACAGAGGCTCCTACGAGCAGTACTTC. The encoded protein is CAGGYRGSYEQYF.

This chain uses TRBV2 with TRBJ2-1; 9 nucleotides line up with TRBD2. Germline trimming cut 5 bases from V and 4 bases from J; bases unmatched to any gene: 6. CDR1 and CDR2 from the germline V gene are SNHLY and FYNNEI. This CDR3 comprises 15 residues. As DNA, the CDR3 is TGTGCCAGCAGTTCTAGCGGGACCCTTTACAATGAGCAGTTCTTC. Protein sequence: CASSSSGTLYNEQFF.

J is TRBJ1-2 and V is TRBV11-3, with TRBD1 identical over 11 bases. The length of the CDR3 is 14 residues. The trim removed 8 bases at V and 3 bases at J, leaving 5 bases unmatched. CDR1 and CDR2 from the germline V gene are SGHNT and YENEEA. The CDR3 loop reads CASLDRGRHYGYTF. DNA for the CDR3: TGTGCCAGCTTGGACAGGGGGCGCCACTATGGCTACACCTTC.

This chain joins TRBV7-3 and TRBJ2-1, with TRBD2 matching over 12 bases. Looked up from germline, CDR1 is SGHTA and CDR2 is FQGTGA. CDR3 size: 17 residues. With 0 bases clipped from V and 2 bases from J, the junction kept 2 bases outside the gene matches. CDR3: CASSLTSSGGAYNEQFF. DNA of the CDR3: TGTGCCAGCAGCTTAACTTCTAGCGGGGGGGCCTACAATGAGCAGTTCTTC.

This clone came up once. This rearrangement joins TRBV5-4 to TRBJ2-3; 15 positions match TRBD2. This CDR3 spans 17 amino acids. Germline assignment: CDR1 SGHNT and CDR2 YYREEE (reference sequence). Trimming cost V 4 bases and J 5 bases; bases outside gene matches: 8. CDR3 sequence (DNA): TGTGCCAGCAGCCAAGGACTAGCGGGGGGGCCCGGAGATACGCAGTATTTT. Translating gives CASSQGLAGGPGDTQYF.

The chain combines TRBV6-4 with TRBJ1-1; 8 nucleotides line up with TRBD1. The CDR3 runs to 14 residues. V gave up 7 bases and J gave up 5 bases; unmatched junction bases: 9. Germline V gives CDR1 MRHNA, CDR2 SNTAGT. CDR3 sequence (DNA): TGTGCCAGCACCGCAGACAGGGGTGATACTGAAGCTTTCTTT. Its protein is CASTADRGDTEAFF.

V is TRBV7-9 and J is TRBJ1-5; tentatively, D is TRBD1 (6 bases). From germline, CDR1 is SEHNR and CDR2 FQNEAQ (reference sequence). This CDR3 has 15 amino acids. V was shortened by 1 base and J by 4 bases, with 11 bases between the two germline ends. This CDR3 reads CASSLVGGPNQPQHF. The CDR3 nucleotides are TGTGCCAGCAGCTTAGTTGGGGGCCCGAATCAGCCCCAGCATTTT.

This clone was found a few times. The genes are TRBV4-3 and TRBJ2-3; 10 bases align to TRBD2. This CDR3 is 15 amino acids long. V was pared by 4 bases and J by 2 bases, with 3 bases of the junction left unmatched. The germline V gene has CDR1 LGHNA and CDR2 YSLEER. For the CDR3, the DNA is TGCGCCAGCAGCCTAGCGGGGGGCCCCACAGATACGCAGTATTTT. Encoded protein: CASSLAGGPTDTQYF.

The chain uses TRBV4-2 and TRBJ2-1, with 12 bases matching TRBD2. This CDR3 comprises 15 residues. Unmatched junction bases numbered 4, after V lost 1 base and J lost 9 bases. Per the germline V gene, CDR1 is LGHNA and CDR2 is YNFKEQ. The CDR3 here is CASSQAGTSGPEQFF. The CDR3 DNA reads as TGTGCCAGCAGCCAAGCAGGGACTAGCGGGCCTGAGCAGTTCTTC.

The rearrangement joins TRBV28 to TRBJ2-1; D gene unclear. Germline V gene data show CDR1 as MDHEN and CDR2 as SYDVKM. Trimming removed 3 bases at V and 3 bases at J, with 12 bases between. The CDR3 totals 15 residues. CDR3 residues: CASSFAALLYNEQFF. CDR3 coding DNA: TGTGCCAGCAGTTTCGCGGCACTTCTCTACAATGAGCAGTTCTTC.